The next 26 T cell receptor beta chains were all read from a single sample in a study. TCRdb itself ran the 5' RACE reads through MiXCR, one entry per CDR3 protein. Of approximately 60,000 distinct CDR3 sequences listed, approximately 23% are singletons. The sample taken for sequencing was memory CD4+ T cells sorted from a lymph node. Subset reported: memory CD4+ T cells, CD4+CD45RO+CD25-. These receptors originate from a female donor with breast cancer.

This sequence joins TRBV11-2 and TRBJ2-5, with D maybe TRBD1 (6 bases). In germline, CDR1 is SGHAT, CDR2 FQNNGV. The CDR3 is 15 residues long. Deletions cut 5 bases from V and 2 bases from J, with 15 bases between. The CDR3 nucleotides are TGTGCCAGCAGCACCCATGAGAGGGGGCAAGAGACCCAGTACTTC. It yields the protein CASSTHERGQETQYF.

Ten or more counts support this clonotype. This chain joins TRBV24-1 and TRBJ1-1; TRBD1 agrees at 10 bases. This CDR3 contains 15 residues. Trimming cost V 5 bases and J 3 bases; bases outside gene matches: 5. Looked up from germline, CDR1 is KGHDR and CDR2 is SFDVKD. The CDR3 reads CATSAGTGADTEAFF. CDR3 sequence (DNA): TGTGCCACCAGTGCCGGGACAGGGGCGGACACTGAAGCTTTCTTT.

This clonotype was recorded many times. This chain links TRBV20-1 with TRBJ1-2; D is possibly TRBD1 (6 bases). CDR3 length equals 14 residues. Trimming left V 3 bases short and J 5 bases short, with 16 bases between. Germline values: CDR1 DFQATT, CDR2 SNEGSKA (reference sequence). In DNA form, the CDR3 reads TGCAGTGCTAGTCCAGGCAGGGGACATTATGGCTACACCTTC. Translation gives CSASPGRGHYGYTF.

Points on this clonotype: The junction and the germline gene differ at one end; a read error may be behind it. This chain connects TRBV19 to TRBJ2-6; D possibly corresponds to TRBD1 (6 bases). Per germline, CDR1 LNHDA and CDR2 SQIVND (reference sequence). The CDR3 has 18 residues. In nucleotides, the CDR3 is TGTGCCAGTAGTTCGCCCGGGACATTACGCTCTGGGGCCAACGTCCGGACTTTC. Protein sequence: CASSSPGTLRSGANVRTF.

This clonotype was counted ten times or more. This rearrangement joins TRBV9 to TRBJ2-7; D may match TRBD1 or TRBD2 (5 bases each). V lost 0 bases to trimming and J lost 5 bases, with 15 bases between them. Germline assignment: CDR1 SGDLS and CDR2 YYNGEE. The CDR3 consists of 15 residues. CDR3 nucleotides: TGTGCCAGCAGCGTAGGGGTAGGGACGACCCACGAGCAGTACTTC. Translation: CASSVGVGTTHEQYF.

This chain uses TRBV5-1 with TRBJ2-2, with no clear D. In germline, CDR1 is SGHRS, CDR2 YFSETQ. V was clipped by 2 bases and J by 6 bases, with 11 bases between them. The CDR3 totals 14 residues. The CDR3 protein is CASSFLSSSGELFF. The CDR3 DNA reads TGCGCCAGCAGCTTTTTGAGTAGTTCCGGGGAGCTGTTTTTT.

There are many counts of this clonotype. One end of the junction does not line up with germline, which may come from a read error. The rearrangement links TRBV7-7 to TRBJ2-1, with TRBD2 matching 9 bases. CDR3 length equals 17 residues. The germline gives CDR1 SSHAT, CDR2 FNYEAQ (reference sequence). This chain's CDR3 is CASSSPRLAGFYNEQFF. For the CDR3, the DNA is TGTGCTAGCAGCTCCCCGAGGCTAGCGGGATTCTACAATGAGCAGTTCTTC.

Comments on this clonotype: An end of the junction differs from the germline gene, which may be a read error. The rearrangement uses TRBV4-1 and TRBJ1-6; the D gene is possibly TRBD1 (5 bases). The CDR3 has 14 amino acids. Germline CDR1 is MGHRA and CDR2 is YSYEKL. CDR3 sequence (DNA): TGCGCCAGCAGCCAAGACAGGGAGTTTACACCCCTCCGCTTT. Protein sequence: CASSQDREFTPLRF.

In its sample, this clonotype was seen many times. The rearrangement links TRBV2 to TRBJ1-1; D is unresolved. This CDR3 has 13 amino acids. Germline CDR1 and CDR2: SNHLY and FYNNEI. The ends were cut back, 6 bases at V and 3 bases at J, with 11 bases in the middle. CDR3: CASSHNEDTEAFF. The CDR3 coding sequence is TGTGCCAGCAGCCATAACGAGGACACTGAAGCTTTCTTT.

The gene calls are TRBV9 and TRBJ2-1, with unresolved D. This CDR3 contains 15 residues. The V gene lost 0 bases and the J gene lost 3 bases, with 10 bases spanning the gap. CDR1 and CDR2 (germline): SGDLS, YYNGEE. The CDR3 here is CASSVAPGLYNEQFF. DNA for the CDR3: TGTGCCAGCAGCGTAGCGCCAGGTCTCTACAATGAGCAGTTCTTC.

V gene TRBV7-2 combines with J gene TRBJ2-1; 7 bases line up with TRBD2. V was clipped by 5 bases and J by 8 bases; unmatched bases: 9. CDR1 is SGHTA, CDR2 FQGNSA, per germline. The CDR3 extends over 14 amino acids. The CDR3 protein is CASSPMTSSHEQFF. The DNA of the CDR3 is TGTGCCAGCAGCCCGATGACTAGCAGCCATGAGCAGTTCTTC.

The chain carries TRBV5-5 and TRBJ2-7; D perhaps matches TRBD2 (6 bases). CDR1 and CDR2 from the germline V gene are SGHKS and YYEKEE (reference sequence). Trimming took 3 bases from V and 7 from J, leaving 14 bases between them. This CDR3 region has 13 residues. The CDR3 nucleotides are TGTGCCAGCAGCTCGCCGGGGGTCGGGGAGCAGTACTTC. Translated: CASSSPGVGEQYF.

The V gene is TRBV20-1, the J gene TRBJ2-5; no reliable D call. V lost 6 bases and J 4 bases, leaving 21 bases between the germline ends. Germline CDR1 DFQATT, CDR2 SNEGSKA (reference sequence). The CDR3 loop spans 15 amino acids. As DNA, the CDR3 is TGCAGTGCCCCGGAAGTGGCCAATGTAAGAGAGACCCAGTACTTC. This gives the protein CSAPEVANVRETQYF.

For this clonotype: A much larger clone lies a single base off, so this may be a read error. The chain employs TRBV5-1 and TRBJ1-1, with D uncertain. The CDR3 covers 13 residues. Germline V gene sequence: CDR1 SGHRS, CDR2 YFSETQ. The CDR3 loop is CASSLADGTEALF. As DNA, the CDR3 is TGCGCCAGCAGCTTGGCGGACGGAACTGAAGCTCTCTTT.

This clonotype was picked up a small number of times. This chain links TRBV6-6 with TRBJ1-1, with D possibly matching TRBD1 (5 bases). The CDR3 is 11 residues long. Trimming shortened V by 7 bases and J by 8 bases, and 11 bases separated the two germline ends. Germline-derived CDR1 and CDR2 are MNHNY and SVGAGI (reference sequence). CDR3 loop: CASTHSGEAFF. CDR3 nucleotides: TGTGCCAGCACCCATTCAGGGGAAGCTTTCTTT.

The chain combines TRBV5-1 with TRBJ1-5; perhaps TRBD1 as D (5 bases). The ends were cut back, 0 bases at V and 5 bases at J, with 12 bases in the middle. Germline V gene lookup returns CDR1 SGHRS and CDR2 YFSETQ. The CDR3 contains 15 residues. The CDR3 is CASSLEGDEDQPQHF. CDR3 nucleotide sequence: TGCGCCAGCAGCTTGGAAGGGGACGAGGATCAGCCCCAGCATTTT. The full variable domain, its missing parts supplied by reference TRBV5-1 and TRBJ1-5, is KAGVTQTPRYLIKTRGQQVTLSCSPISGHRSVSWYQQTPGQGLQFLFEYFSETQRNKGNFPGRFSGRQFSNSRSEMNVSTLELGDSALYLCASSLEGDEDQPQHFGDGTRLSIL.

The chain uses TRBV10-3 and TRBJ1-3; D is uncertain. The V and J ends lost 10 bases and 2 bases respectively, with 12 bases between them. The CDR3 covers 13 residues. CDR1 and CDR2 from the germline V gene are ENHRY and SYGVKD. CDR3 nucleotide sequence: TGTGCCACTGTCTTAGGCACTGGAAACACCATATATTTT. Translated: CATVLGTGNTIYF.

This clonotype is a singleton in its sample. The DNA for the CDR3 is TGCAGCGTCCGCAGTTGGACTGAAGCTTTCTTT. Protein sequence: CSVRSWTEAFF. V is TRBV29-1 and J is TRBJ1-1; no definite D call. V was cut by 6 bases and J by 5 bases, with 10 bases left in between. The CDR3 length is 11 residues. From germline, CDR1 is SQVTM and CDR2 ANQGSEA.

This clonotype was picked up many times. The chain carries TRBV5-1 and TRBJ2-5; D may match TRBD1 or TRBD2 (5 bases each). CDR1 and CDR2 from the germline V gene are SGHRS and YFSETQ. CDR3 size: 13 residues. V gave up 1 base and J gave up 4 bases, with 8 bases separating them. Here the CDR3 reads CASSLSGRETQYF. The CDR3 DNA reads TGCGCCAGCAGCTTGTCAGGGAGAGAGACCCAGTACTTC.

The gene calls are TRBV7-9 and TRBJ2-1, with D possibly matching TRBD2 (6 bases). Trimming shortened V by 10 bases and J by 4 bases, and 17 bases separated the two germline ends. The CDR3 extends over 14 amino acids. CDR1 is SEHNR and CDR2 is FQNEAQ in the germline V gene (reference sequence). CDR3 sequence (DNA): TGTGCCAACGGGGGTGGCGGTGGGTACAATGAGCAGTTCTTC. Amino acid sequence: CANGGGGGYNEQFF.

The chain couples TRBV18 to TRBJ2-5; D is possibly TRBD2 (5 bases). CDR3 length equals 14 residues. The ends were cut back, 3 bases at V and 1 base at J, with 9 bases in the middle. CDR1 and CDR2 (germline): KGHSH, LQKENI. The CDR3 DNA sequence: TGTGCCAGCTCACCCCAACGGGGCCAAGAGACCCAGTACTTC. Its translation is CASSPQRGQETQYF.

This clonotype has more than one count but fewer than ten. DNA of the CDR3: TGTGCCAGCAGCTTGGCCCCCGGCTACGAGCAGTACTTC. This codes for CASSLAPGYEQYF. This chain links TRBV7-2 with TRBJ2-7; no clear D gene. Trimming stripped 3 bases from V and 3 bases from J, with 9 bases between. This CDR3 is built from 13 residues. Germline CDR1 and CDR2: SGHTA and FQGNSA.

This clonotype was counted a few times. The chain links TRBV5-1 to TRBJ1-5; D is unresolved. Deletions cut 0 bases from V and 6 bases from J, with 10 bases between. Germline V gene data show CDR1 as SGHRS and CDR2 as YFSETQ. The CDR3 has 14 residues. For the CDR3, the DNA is TGCGCCAGCAGCTTGGATCCGGGAAGTCAGCCCCAGCATTTT. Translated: CASSLDPGSQPQHF.

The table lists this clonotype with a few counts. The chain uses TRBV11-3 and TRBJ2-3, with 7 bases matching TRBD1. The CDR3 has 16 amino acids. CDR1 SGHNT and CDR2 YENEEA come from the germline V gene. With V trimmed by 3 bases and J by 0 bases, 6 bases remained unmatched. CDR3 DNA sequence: TGTGCCAGCAGCTTGACAGAGGGGGCTAGCACAGATACGCAGTATTTT. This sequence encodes CASSLTEGASTDTQYF.

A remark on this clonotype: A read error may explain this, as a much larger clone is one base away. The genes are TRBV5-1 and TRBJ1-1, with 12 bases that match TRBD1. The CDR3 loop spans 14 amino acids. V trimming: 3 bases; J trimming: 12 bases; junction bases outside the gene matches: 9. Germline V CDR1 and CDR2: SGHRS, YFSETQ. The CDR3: CASSSDGTGGPSFF. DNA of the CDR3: TGCGCCAGCAGCTCGGATGGGACAGGGGGCCCGTCTTTCTTT.

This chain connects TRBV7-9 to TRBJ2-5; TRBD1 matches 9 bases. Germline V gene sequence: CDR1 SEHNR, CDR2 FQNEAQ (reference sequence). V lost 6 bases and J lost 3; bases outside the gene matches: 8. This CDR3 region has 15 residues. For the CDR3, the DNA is TGTGCCAGCAGTCGTCACCGGGACAGGGAAGAGACCCAGTACTTC. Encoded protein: CASSRHRDREETQYF. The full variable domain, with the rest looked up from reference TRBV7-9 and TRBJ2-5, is DTGVSQNPRHKITKRGQNVTFRCDPISEHNRLYWYRQTLGQGPEFLTYFQNEAQLEKSRLLSDRFSAERPKGSFSTLEIQRTEQGDSAMYLCASSRHRDREETQYFGPGTRLLVL.